The entry that follows covers one T cell receptor beta chain sequence. Its antigen remains unknown. Given a much more abundant clone one base away, this may be a read error. The sample is drawn from a study of post-analysis software for immune sequencing data. General study results and limits: Five or six TRBV segments were more frequent in patients than controls; TRBV5-6, TRBV5-1 and TRBV20-1 belonged to this group.

The CDR3 is 15 amino acids. Germline assignment: CDR1 SGHDN and CDR2 FVKESK. Carried by the TCR beta cDNA libraries were unique molecular identifiers. TCRdb independently ran MiXCR on the PCR reads; one entry per CDR3 protein. The sample holds a few hundred thousand distinct CDR3 sequences, about 40% seen once. The sample was blood. V is TRBV14 and J is TRBJ2-4; a weak D match, TRBD2 (6 bases). The DNA end lines up better with TRBJ2-5; the J call may be wrong. The TCR originated in a girl aged 10-17 years with multiple sclerosis. DNA of the CDR3: TGTGCCAGCAGCCAAACTACGGGACTTACAAAGACCCAGTACTTC. Translation: CASSQTTGLTKTQYF.